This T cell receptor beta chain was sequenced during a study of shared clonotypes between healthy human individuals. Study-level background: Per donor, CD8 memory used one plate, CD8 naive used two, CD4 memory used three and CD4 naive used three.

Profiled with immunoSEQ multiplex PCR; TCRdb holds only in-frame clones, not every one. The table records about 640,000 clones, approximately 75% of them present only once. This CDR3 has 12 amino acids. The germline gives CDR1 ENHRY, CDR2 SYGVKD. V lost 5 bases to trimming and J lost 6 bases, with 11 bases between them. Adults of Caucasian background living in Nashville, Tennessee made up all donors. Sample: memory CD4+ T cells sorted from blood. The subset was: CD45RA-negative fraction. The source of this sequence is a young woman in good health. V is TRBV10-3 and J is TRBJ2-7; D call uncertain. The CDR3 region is CAISTASREQYF. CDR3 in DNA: TGTGCCATCAGTACAGCCTCCCGCGAGCAGTACTTC.